The 13 T cell receptor beta chains below all came from one sample that was sequenced in a study of cytomegalovirus exposure and HLA in healthy donors. In the PCR, 60 Vbeta and 13 Jbeta primers were used. The data were produced by immunoSEQ multiplex PCR, yet TCRdb's version contains in-frame clones alone and is incomplete. The sample holds fewer than 200,000 clones, 65% to 85% seen once. Input material: PBMCs. The receptors were sampled from a man aged 40-49 years in good health and CMV-seropositive.

The chain combines TRBV5-4 with TRBJ2-7, with TRBD1 as a possible D gene (5 bases). Germline assignment: CDR1 SGHNT and CDR2 YYREEE (reference sequence). With 4 bases removed from V and 2 bases from J, the gap between germline ends came to 10 bases. The CDR3 contains 13 residues. Here the CDR3 reads CASSPKDTYEQYF. The CDR3 nucleotides read TGTGCCAGCAGCCCGAAGGACACCTACGAGCAGTACTTC. The full variable domain, completed using reference TRBV5-4 and TRBJ2-7, is ETGVTQSPTHLIKTRGQQVTLRCSSQSGHNTVSWYQQALGQGPQFIFQYYREEENGRGNFPPRFSGLQFPNYSSELNVNALELDDSALYLCASSPKDTYEQYFGPGTRLTVT.

This clone was recorded a few times. In nucleotides, the CDR3 is TGTGCCAGCAGCGGAAGTAGCACTGAAGCTTTCTTT. As protein: CASSGSSTEAFF. The chain carries TRBV9 and TRBJ1-1; unclear D gene. V was clipped by 3 bases and J by 4 bases, with 7 bases between them. Germline V CDR1 and CDR2: SGDLS, YYNGEE. The CDR3 covers 12 residues.

The rearrangement uses TRBV18 and TRBJ1-5, with TRBD1 matching 10 bases. Germline CDR1 reads KGHSH; CDR2 reads LQKENI. J lost 3 bases, V lost 4 bases, and 6 bases had no gene match. CDR3 length: 16 residues. CDR3 in amino acids: CASSQGTGEANQPQHF. The CDR3 DNA is TGTGCCAGCTCACAAGGGACAGGGGAGGCCAATCAGCCCCAGCATTTT.

This chain joins TRBV4-3 and TRBJ1-2, with D possibly matching TRBD1 (6 bases). V gave up 3 bases and J gave up 4 bases, with 9 bases separating them. The CDR3 is made up of 13 amino acids. CDR1 and CDR2 from the germline V gene are LGHNA and YSLEER. The CDR3 sequence is CASSQGAGYGYTF. The CDR3 nucleotides read TGCGCCAGCAGCCAGGGGGCCGGCTATGGCTACACCTTC.

This clone was seen more than once but under ten times. The rearrangement joins TRBV5-4 to TRBJ1-1; a possible D gene is TRBD1 (6 bases). This CDR3 has 13 residues. Looked up from germline, CDR1 is SGHNT and CDR2 is YYREEE (reference sequence). Trimming removed 5 bases at V and 7 bases at J, with 15 bases between. CDR3 in DNA: TGTGCCAGCAGGGAATCAGGGGACCGTGAAGCTTTCTTT. Translated, it gives CASRESGDREAFF.

The chain employs TRBV5-4 and TRBJ2-5, with D perhaps TRBD2 (7 bases). V dropped 2 bases and J dropped 5 bases, with 19 bases sitting between them. The CDR3 runs 16 residues. CDR1 is SGHNT and CDR2 is YYREEE in the germline V gene (reference sequence). Here the CDR3 DNA reads TGTGCCAGCAGCTTTTGGGGGGGCAAGAATGTGGAGACCCAGTACTTC. This codes for CASSFWGGKNVETQYF.

This clone turned up a few times. The chain carries TRBV4-3 and TRBJ1-4; unclear D gene. Between the trimmed V and J ends, which lost 3 bases and 5 bases, there was a span of 10 bases. The CDR3 has 14 residues. The germline gives CDR1 LGHNA, CDR2 YSLEER. The CDR3 region has the DNA TGCGCCAGCAGCCAGCCGAGCAGGAATGAAAAACTGTTTTTT. Amino acid sequence: CASSQPSRNEKLFF.

The gene calls are TRBV5-1 and TRBJ2-2; the match to TRBD1 covers 7 bases. The CDR3 consists of 15 residues. Trimming cost V 0 bases and J 5 bases; bases outside gene matches: 4. Germline V gene lookup returns CDR1 SGHRS and CDR2 YFSETQ. In DNA, the CDR3 is TGCGCCAGCAGCTTGGAGGGGGCGCATACCGGGGAGCTGTTTTTT. Translation gives CASSLEGAHTGELFF.

The chain employs TRBV27 and TRBJ2-1, with a possible D match to TRBD1 (5 bases). The CDR3 has 14 residues. Germline V gives CDR1 MNHEY, CDR2 SMNVEV (reference sequence). V gave up 3 bases and J gave up 3 bases, with 9 bases separating them. CDR3: CASSFTGNYNEQFF. The CDR3 DNA is TGTGCCAGCAGTTTTACAGGTAACTACAATGAGCAGTTCTTC.

This chain links TRBV4-2 with TRBJ1-3, with a tentative D call TRBD1 (5 bases). The CDR3 runs 16 residues. V lost 1 base and J 4 bases, leaving 14 bases between the germline ends. The germline V gene has CDR1 LGHNA and CDR2 YNFKEQ. This CDR3 reads CASSQVPGMAGNTIYF. In DNA form, the CDR3 reads TGTGCCAGCAGCCAAGTCCCAGGGATGGCAGGAAACACCATATATTTT.

V is TRBV5-1 and J is TRBJ2-1; D is unresolved. Between the trimmed V and J ends, which lost 0 bases and 8 bases, there was a span of 12 bases. The CDR3 is 14 amino acids. The V gene's germline CDR1 is SGHRS and CDR2 YFSETQ. The CDR3 reads CASSLALVSHEQFF. The CDR3 DNA is TGCGCCAGCAGCTTGGCCTTAGTATCCCATGAGCAGTTCTTC.

In this sample, this clone turned up once. This chain connects TRBV19 to TRBJ2-6; D not resolved. V dropped 7 bases and J dropped 3 bases, with 10 bases sitting between them. Germline CDR1 and CDR2: LNHDA and SQIVND (reference sequence). The CDR3 spans 14 residues. The CDR3 DNA sequence: TGTGCCAGTACCCTATATCTTGGGGCCAACGTCCTGACTTTC. Translating it yields CASTLYLGANVLTF.

The V call is TRBV9, the J call TRBJ1-2; D is possibly TRBD1 (5 bases). CDR1 and CDR2 from the germline V gene are SGDLS and YYNGEE. The CDR3 is 13 residues long. Trimming pared 4 bases from V and 4 bases from J, leaving 11 bases between. CDR3 sequence reads: CASSLTDRYGYTF. CDR3 nucleotide sequence: TGTGCCAGCAGCCTGACAGACCGCTATGGCTACACCTTC.